The clone carrying this T cell receptor (beta chain) showed up many times. TCR beta CDR3 region amplification was performed from RNA transcripts. HTBI primers were the set used in a first-round RT-PCR of the TCR CDR3. From the multiplex PCR reads, TCRdb called clonotypes with MiXCR, one entry per CDR3 protein. The sample includes around 340,000 distinct CDR3 sequences, roughly 17% of them seen just once. The data stem from a study of T cells in Graves' hyperthyroidism and ophthalmopathy. V lost 2 bases to trimming and J lost 3 bases, with 5 bases between them. CDR1 is MNHNY and CDR2 is SVGAGI in the germline V gene (reference sequence). This CDR3 has 12 amino acids.

This chain connects TRBV6-6 to TRBJ2-7; D ambiguous. The specimen was blood. The TCR sequence derives from a woman between 25 and 40 years old with Graves' hyperthyroidism that later progressed to Graves' ophthalmopathy. CDR3 sequence (DNA): TGTGCCAGCAGTTACCTAAACTACGAGCAGTACTTC. This gives the protein CASSYLNYEQYF.